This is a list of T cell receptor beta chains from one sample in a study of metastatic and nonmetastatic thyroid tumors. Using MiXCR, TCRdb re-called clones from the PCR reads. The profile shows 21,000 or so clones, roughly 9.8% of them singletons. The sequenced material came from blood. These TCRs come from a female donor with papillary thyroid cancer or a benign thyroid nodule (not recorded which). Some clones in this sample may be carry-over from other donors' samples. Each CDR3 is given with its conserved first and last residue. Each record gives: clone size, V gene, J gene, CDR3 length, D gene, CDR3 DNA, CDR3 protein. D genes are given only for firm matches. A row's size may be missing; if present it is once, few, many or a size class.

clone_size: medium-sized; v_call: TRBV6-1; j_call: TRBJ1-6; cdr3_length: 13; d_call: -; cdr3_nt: TGTGCCAGCACCGTGACCGGGGCCTCGACCCTCCACTTT; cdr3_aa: CASTVTGASTLHF
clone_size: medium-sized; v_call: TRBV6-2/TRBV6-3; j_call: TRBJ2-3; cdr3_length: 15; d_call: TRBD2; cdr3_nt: TGTGCCAGCACGACCGGGACTAGCGTCACAGATACGCAGTATTTT; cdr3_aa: CASTTGTSVTDTQYF
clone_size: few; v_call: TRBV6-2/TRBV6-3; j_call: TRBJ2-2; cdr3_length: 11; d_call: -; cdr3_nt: TGTGCCAGTGCTTACACAGGGGAGCTGTTTTTT; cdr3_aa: CASAYTGELFF
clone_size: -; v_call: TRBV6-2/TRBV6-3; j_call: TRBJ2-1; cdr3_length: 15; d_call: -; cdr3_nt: TGTGCCAGCAGTTACTTACCGGAGGGTGGCAATGAGCAGTTCTTC; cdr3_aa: CASSYLPEGGNEQFF
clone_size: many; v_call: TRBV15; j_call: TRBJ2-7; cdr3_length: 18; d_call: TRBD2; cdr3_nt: TGTGCCACCAGCAGAGATCAGTTGGGGATAGCGGGAGTCTACGAGCAGTACTTC; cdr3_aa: CATSRDQLGIAGVYEQYF
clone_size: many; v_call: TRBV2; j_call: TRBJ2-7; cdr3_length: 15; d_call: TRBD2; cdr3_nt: TGTGCCAGCAGTCCGACTAGCGGGACCTCCTACGAGCAGTACTTC; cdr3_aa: CASSPTSGTSYEQYF
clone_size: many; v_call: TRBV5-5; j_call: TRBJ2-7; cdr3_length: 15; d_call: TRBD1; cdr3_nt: TGTGCCAGCAGCCCGGGACAGCTAACCACCTACGAGCAGTACTTC; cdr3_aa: CASSPGQLTTYEQYF
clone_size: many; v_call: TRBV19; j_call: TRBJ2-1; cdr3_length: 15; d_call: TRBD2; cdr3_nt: TGTGCCAGTAGCTCGGGACTAGCGTGGATAGGTGAGCAGTTCTTC; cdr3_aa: CASSSGLAWIGEQFF
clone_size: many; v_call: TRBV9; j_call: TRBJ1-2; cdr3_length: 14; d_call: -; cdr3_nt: TGTGCCAGCAGCGTAGGAGCCGCGGGGGATGGCTACACCTTC; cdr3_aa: CASSVGAAGDGYTF
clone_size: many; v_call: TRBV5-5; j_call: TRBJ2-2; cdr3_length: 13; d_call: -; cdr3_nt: TGTGCCAGCAGCCCTTGGGGCACCGGGGAGCTGTTTTTT; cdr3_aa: CASSPWGTGELFF
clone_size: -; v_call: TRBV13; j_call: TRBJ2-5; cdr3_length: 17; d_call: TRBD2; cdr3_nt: TGTGCCAGCAGCTCCCAGGCCCTAGCGGGAGTTCGGGAGACCCAGTACTTC; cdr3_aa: CASSSQALAGVRETQYF
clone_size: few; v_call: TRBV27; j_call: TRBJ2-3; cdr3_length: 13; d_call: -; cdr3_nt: TGTGCCAGCGAAGGAGGGGCGAGGGATACGCAGTATTTT; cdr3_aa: CASEGGARDTQYF
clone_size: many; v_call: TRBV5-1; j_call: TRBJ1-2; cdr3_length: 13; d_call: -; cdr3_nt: TGCGCCAGCAGCCCCGGGGCGTTCTATGGCTACACCTTC; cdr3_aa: CASSPGAFYGYTF
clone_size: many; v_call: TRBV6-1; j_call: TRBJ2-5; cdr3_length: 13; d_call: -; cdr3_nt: TGTGCCAGCAGCAAAACATATCAAGAGACCCAGTACTTC; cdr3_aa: CASSKTYQETQYF
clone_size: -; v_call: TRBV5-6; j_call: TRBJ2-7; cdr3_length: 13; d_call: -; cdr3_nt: TGTGCCAGCATCTTTCGAGGGGTCTACGAGCAGTACTTC; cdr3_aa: CASIFRGVYEQYF
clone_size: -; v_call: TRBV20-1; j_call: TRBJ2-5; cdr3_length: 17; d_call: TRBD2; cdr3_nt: TGCAGTGCTAGAGATCTATTCGGGGTAGCGGGAGGGGAGACCCAGTACTTC; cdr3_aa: CSARDLFGVAGGETQYF
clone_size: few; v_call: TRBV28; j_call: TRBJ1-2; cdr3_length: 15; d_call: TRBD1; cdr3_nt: TGTGCCAGCAAGGGAGGGACAGGGAATGACTATGGCTACACCTTC; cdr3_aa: CASKGGTGNDYGYTF
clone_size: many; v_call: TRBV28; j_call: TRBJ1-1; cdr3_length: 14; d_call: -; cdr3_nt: TGTGCCATATCAGTACGGGGGCTGAACACTGAAGCTTTCTTT; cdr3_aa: CAISVRGLNTEAFF
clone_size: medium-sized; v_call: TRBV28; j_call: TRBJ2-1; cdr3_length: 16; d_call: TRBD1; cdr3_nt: TGTGCCAGCAGTACCCGGGACAGGGGCAGGGAACCTGAGCAGTTCTTC; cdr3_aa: CASSTRDRGREPEQFF
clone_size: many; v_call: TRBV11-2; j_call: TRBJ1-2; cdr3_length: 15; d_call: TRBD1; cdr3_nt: TGTGCCAGCAGGCGTCCGGGACAGCCAAACTATGGCTACACCTTC; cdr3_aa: CASRRPGQPNYGYTF
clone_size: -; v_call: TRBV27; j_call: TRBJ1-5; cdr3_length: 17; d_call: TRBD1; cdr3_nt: TGTGCCAGCAGTTTATCGAAGGGACAGGGAAGCAATCAGCCCCAGCATTTT; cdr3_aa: CASSLSKGQGSNQPQHF
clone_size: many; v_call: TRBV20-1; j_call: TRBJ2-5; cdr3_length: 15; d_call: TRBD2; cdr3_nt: TGCAGTGCTAGAGATGCGACTAGCGGCCAAGAGACCCAGTACTTC; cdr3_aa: CSARDATSGQETQYF
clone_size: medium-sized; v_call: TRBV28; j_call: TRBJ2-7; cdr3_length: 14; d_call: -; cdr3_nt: TGTGCCAGCAGTTACACCGGGGACGTCGCTGAGCAGTACTTC; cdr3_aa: CASSYTGDVAEQYF
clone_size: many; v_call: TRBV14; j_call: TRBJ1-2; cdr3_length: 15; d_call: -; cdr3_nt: TGTGCCAGCAGCCAAGGGACAGTGGGCACCTCCGGGTACACCTTC; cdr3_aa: CASSQGTVGTSGYTF